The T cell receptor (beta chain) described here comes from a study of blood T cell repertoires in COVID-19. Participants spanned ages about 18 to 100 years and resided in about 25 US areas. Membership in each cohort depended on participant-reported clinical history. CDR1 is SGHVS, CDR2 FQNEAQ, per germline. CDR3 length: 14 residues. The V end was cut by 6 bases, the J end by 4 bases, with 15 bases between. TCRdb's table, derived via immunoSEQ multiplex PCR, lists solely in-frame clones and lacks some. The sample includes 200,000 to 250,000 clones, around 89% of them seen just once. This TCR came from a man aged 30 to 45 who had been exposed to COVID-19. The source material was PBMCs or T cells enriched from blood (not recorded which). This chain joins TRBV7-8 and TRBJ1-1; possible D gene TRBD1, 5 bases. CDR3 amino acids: CASRPRTGGTEAFF. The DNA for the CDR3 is TGTGCCAGCAGACCAAGGACCGGGGGCACTGAAGCTTTCTTT.